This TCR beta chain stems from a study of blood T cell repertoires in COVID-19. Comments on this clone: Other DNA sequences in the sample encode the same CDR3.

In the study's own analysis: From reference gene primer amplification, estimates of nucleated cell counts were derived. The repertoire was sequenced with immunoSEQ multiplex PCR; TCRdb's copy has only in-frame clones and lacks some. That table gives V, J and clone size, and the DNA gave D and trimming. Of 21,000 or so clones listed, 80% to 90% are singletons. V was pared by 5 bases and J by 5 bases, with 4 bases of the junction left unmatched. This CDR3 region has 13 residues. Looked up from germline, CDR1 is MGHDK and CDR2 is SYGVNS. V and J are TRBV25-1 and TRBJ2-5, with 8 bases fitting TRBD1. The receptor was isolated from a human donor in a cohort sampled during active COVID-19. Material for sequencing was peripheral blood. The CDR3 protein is CASSRRTGETQYF. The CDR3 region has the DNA TGTGCCAGCAGTCGAAGGACAGGGGAGACCCAGTACTTC. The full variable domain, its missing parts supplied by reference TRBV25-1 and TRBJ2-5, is EADIYQTPRYLVIGTGKKITLECSQTMGHDKMYWYQQDPGMELHLIHYSYGVNSTEKGDLSSESTVSRIRTEHFPLTLESARPSHTSQYLCASSRRTGETQYFGPGTRLLVL.